What follows describes a single TCR beta chain. Its target is not known. TCRdb keeps only in-frame clones here, not all; method: immunoSEQ multiplex PCR. The table has around 64,000 clones, 65% to 85% seen once; the top ten hold approximately 4.5%. Time point here: baseline, week 1 (first vaccination visit). As for treatment: pre-vaccination baseline after standard-of-care therapy. Every donor had a new WHO grade 3 or 4 astrocytoma that was IDH1-mutant, with loss of nuclear ATRX. This sample is part of a study of a mutant IDH1 vaccine in newly diagnosed glioma. Turning to the study itself: Treated patients comprised about 60% males and around 38% females, mean age about 38 years. Antecedent treatment encompassed radiotherapy, temozolomide, or their combination; the majority received both.

Study-wide results and caveats: Among patients, 80% to 95% showed immune responses induced by the vaccine.

Germline V gene data show CDR1 as SGHTA and CDR2 as FQGNSA. J lost 4 bases, V lost 4 bases, and 8 bases had no gene match. CDR3 length: 15 residues. This chain joins TRBV7-2 and TRBJ1-2, with 8 bases fitting TRBD1. The sequence was collected from a young woman with glioma. Some clones in this sample may be carry-over from other donors' samples. This material consisted of peripheral blood mononuclear cells (PBMCs), taken from a glioma patient treated with radiotherapy, temozolomide or both. The CDR3 protein is CASSSTTGATYGYTF. CDR3 nucleotides: TGTGCCAGCAGCTCTACGACAGGGGCCACCTATGGCTACACCTTC.